This T cell receptor (beta chain) was sequenced in a study of CD4+ T cells in melanoma. About this clone itself: Relative to the germline gene, one junction end is altered; a read error may explain this.

Germline CDR1 reads SGHRS; CDR2 reads YFSETQ. The length of the CDR3 is 11 residues. The assay was immunoSEQ multiplex PCR, and TCRdb's table has in-frame clones only and misses some. Of some 12,000 clones listed, approximately 72% are singletons. What was sequenced was cells from a culture (not recorded whether cultured in vitro). The receptor was isolated from a human donor with melanoma. This chain connects TRBV5-1 to TRBJ1-1; maybe TRBD1 (6 bases). CDR3 protein: CASSLEGVAFF. CDR3 coding DNA: TGTGCCAGCAGCTTGGAGGGGGTGGCTTTCTTT.